This T cell receptor (beta chain) was sequenced in a study of Graves' ophthalmopathy and Graves' hyperthyroidism. Aged 18 to 65, hyperthyroidism patients had new diagnoses of under 2 months' duration. Other autoimmune diseases, uncontrolled infections, pregnancy and lactation each led to patient exclusion. What supplied the PBMCs was 10 ml of fresh peripheral blood. Amplified material comprised TCR beta CDR3 regions derived from RNA transcripts. The authors performed first-round RT-PCR with HTBI primers and then a second-round multiplex PCR. TCRdb called the multiplex PCR reads again in MiXCR, with one record for every CDR3 protein. The repertoire has approximately 410,000 distinct CDR3 sequences, over 15% of them found once; the top ten carry approximately 7%. CDR1 and CDR2 (germline): SGDLS, YYNGEE. V shed 3 bases, J shed 0 bases, and the junction held 8 bases outside the gene matches. The CDR3 covers 16 residues.

A note on this clonotype: The antigen remains undetermined. It may be a read error: a sequence one base away is much more abundant.

Study findings and constraints: A classifier, a 13-signature model, separated ophthalmopathy from stable hyperthyroidism with about 88% sensitivity and around 83% specificity.

The sequence was collected from a woman under 30 with stable Graves' hyperthyroidism. The J gene is TRBJ1-1, the V gene TRBV9; 7 bases fit TRBD1. The specimen was peripheral blood. The CDR3 coding sequence is TGTGCCAGCAGCGGGGACAGTACAAAGGTGAACACTGAAGCTTTCTTT. Its protein product is CASSGDSTKVNTEAFF.